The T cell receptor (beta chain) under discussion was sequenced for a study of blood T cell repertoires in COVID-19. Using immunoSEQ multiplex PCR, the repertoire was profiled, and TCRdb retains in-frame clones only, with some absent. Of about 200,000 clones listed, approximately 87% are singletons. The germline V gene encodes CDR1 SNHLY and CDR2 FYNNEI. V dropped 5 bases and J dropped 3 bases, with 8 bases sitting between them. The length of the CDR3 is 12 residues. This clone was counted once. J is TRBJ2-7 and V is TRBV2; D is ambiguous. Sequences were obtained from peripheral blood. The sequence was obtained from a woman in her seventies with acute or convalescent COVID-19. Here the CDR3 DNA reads TGTGCCAGCAGTCCCCCCAGCTACGAGCAGTACTTC. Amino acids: CASSPPSYEQYF.